Listed here are 21 T cell receptor beta chains from one sample, sequenced in a study of blood T cells in healthy people across ages. A second PCR, run for roughly 7 to 11 cycles, used a sample-barcoded 5' primer plus a J-beta primer mix. TCRdb used MiXCR to reprocess the 5' RACE reads, holding one entry per CDR3 protein. The repertoire has about 1.4 million distinct CDR3 sequences, 45% to 70% of them found once; the top ten carry about 6.7%. Sample: blood. The receptors originated from a man between 18 and 35 years old in good health.

The CDR3 is CASSQEPTGYEQYF. The CDR3 DNA sequence: TGTGCCAGCAGCCAAGAACCTACTGGATACGAGCAGTACTTC. This rearrangement joins TRBV14 to TRBJ2-7, with no clear D. The V gene lost 0 bases and the J gene lost 4 bases, with 10 bases spanning the gap. Germline V gene lookup returns CDR1 SGHDN and CDR2 FVKESK. The CDR3 runs 14 residues.

As regards this clonotype: A read error may account for a junction end that differs from germline. The chain links TRBV20-1 to TRBJ1-6, with 9 bases that match TRBD1. This CDR3 has 19 residues. Germline V CDR1 and CDR2: DFQATT, SNEGSKA (reference sequence). The CDR3 sequence: CSARDYRGQGSSYNSPHHF. The CDR3 nucleotides read TGCAGTGCTAGAGACTACCGAGGACAGGGGAGCTCCTATAATTCACCCCACCACTTT.

In its sample, this clonotype was seen once. The chain carries TRBV27 and TRBJ2-5; 7 positions agree with TRBD1. V lost 5 bases to trimming and J lost 4 bases; unmatched junction nucleotides: 13. Germline V lookup: CDR1 MNHEY, CDR2 SMNVEV (reference sequence). CDR3 length: 16 amino acids. The CDR3 region is CASSPRQGEGTETQYF. The CDR3 bases are TGTGCCAGCAGTCCTAGACAGGGCGAGGGGACAGAGACCCAGTACTTC.

V is TRBV20-1 and J is TRBJ2-1; D is perhaps TRBD2 (6 bases). Germline CDR1 and CDR2: DFQATT and SNEGSKA (reference sequence). Trimming cost V 5 bases and J 3 bases, with 17 bases left between them. The CDR3 is made up of 15 amino acids. In DNA, the CDR3 is TGCAGTGCTCAACCCGGGACTCCTAACTACAATGAGCAGTTCTTC. This encodes CSAQPGTPNYNEQFF.

This clonotype has a handful of counts. The CDR3 DNA is TGCAGTGCTAGGGGGTTCTGGGTACAAGAGACCCAGTACTTC. Translated: CSARGFWVQETQYF. The chain combines TRBV20-1 with TRBJ2-5; the D is unclear. V was cut by 3 bases and J by 2 bases, with 13 bases left in between. The germline gives CDR1 DFQATT, CDR2 SNEGSKA (reference sequence). CDR3 length: 14 residues.

This clonotype was found a few times. The chain couples TRBV6-2 or TRBV6-3 to TRBJ2-5; the match to TRBD1 covers 7 bases. The end of the DNA aligns better with TRBJ2-7, so the J call may be wrong. Per germline, CDR1 MNHEY and CDR2 SVGEGT. The CDR3 is 14 amino acids. The CDR3 DNA is TGTGCCAGCAGCCCTACAGGGGTTCGCTACGAGCAGTACTTC. Its translation: CASSPTGVRYEQYF.

The chain recombines TRBV25-1 with TRBJ1-2; the D gene is possibly TRBD1 (6 bases). CDR3 length: 14 residues. V lost 1 base and J lost 8, with 14 bases in between. Germline CDR1 is MGHDK and CDR2 is SYGVNS. CDR3 amino acids: CASSELVGGGGYTF. The CDR3 DNA reads as TGTGCCAGCAGTGAATTGGTTGGGGGCGGGGGCTACACCTTC.

The rearrangement links TRBV28 to TRBJ2-1; the match to TRBD2 covers 13 bases. J lost 5 bases, V lost 3 bases, and 13 bases had no gene match. This CDR3 region has 19 residues. Germline CDR1 reads MDHEN; CDR2 reads SYDVKM. CDR3 nucleotides: TGTGCCAGCAGTTTTCGACTAGCGGGGGGTACCCAACACGACAATGAGCAGTTCTTC. It specifies CASSFRLAGGTQHDNEQFF. Drawing the rest from reference TRBV28 and TRBJ2-1, the complete variable domain is DVKVTQSSRYLVKRTGEKVFLECVQDMDHENMFWYRQDPGLGLRLIYFSYDVKMKEKGDIPEGYSVSREKKERFSLILESASTNQTSMYLCASSFRLAGGTQHDNEQFFGPGTRLTVL.

This clonotype was seen a handful of times. This chain links TRBV12-3 or TRBV12-4 with TRBJ1-2; 8 bases fit TRBD1. The CDR3 is made up of 14 amino acids. V was clipped by 6 bases and J by 2 bases; unmatched bases: 5. CDR3 coding DNA: TGTGCCAGCAGCTCCAGGGGGCGCAACTATGGCTACACCTTC. It encodes CASSSRGRNYGYTF.

The rearrangement uses TRBV20-1 and TRBJ2-1; 11 bases agree with TRBD2. V shed 3 bases and J 5 bases; nucleotides not matched to a gene: 6. The CDR3 totals 15 residues. Germline CDR1 DFQATT, CDR2 SNEGSKA (reference sequence). The CDR3 bases are TGCAGTGCTAGTCGTGGGACTAGCGGCGACAATGAGCAGTTCTTC. Protein sequence: CSASRGTSGDNEQFF.

This clonotype was seen a handful of times. J is TRBJ1-1 and V is TRBV7-9, with a weak D call TRBD1 (5 bases). The CDR3 has 13 residues. V was shortened by 3 bases and J by 5 bases, with 10 bases between the two germline ends. CDR1 and CDR2 from the germline V gene are SEHNR and FQNEAQ (reference sequence). The DNA of the CDR3 is TGTGCCAGCAGCTTTTGGGAGGGGACTGAAGCTTTCTTT. Amino acid sequence: CASSFWEGTEAFF.

V gene TRBV7-9 combines with J gene TRBJ2-7; 9 nucleotides match TRBD1. Germline lookup yields CDR1 SEHNR and CDR2 FQNEAQ (reference sequence). After removal of 5 bases from V and 2 bases from J, the junction contained 7 bases not matched to a gene. CDR3 length: 15 amino acids. The CDR3 loop reads CASSPWGQGPYEQYF. In nucleotides, the CDR3 is TGTGCCAGCAGCCCCTGGGGACAGGGCCCCTACGAGCAGTACTTC.

The chain combines TRBV29-1 with TRBJ2-1, with D hard to call. V was clipped by 6 bases and J by 0 bases, with 12 bases between them. CDR1 SQVTM and CDR2 ANQGSEA come from the germline V gene. The CDR3 loop spans 14 amino acids. The CDR3 bases are TGCAGCGTCACAGACGTGAGCTCCTACAATGAGCAGTTCTTC. Its translation is CSVTDVSSYNEQFF.

The chain is built from TRBV13 and TRBJ2-7; the D gene is possibly TRBD2 (5 bases). This CDR3 spans 14 amino acids. Germline CDR1 and CDR2: PRHDT and FYEKMQ (reference sequence). V lost 3 bases and J 6 bases, leaving 15 bases between the germline ends. Here the CDR3 reads CASSFGSGTSEQYF. In DNA form, the CDR3 reads TGTGCCAGCAGCTTTGGTTCGGGAACCAGCGAGCAGTACTTC.

The chain uses TRBV20-1 and TRBJ2-7; TRBD2 matches at 12 bases. The CDR3 is 18 residues long. After removal of 0 bases from V and 0 bases from J, the junction contained 9 bases not matched to a gene. Per the germline V gene, CDR1 is DFQATT and CDR2 is SNEGSKA (reference sequence). CDR3 residues: CSAREGGLAGGGSYEQYF. The CDR3 coding sequence is TGCAGTGCTAGAGAAGGCGGGCTAGCGGGGGGGGGCTCCTACGAGCAGTACTTC.

The genes are TRBV12-3 or TRBV12-4 and TRBJ2-5; D is unclear. The tail of the sequence fits TRBJ2-4 better, so the J call may be wrong. The CDR3 runs 14 residues. The CDR3 nucleotides read TGTGCCAGCAGTACATTCGACGTATTAAACATTCAGTACTTC. Translated, it gives CASSTFDVLNIQYF.

V and J are TRBV24-1 and TRBJ1-5, with 7 nucleotides matching TRBD1. Looked up from germline, CDR1 is KGHDR and CDR2 is SFDVKD. V lost 3 bases to trimming and J lost 9 bases; unmatched junction nucleotides: 7. The CDR3 extends over 14 amino acids. The CDR3 loop is CATSDRTGQGPQHF. As DNA, the CDR3 is TGTGCCACCAGTGATCGGACAGGCCAAGGGCCCCAGCATTTT.

The V gene is TRBV4-1, the J gene TRBJ2-7, with D possibly TRBD1 on 5 matching bases. V was shortened by 1 base and J by 1 base, with 14 bases between the two germline ends. The germline gives CDR1 MGHRA, CDR2 YSYEKL. The CDR3 totals 16 residues. The CDR3 reads CASSQGPSQGSYEQYF. As DNA, the CDR3 is TGCGCCAGCAGCCAAGGTCCCTCCCAGGGTTCCTACGAGCAGTACTTC.

V and J are TRBV10-3 and TRBJ1-2; 9 nucleotides match TRBD1. V gave up 3 bases and J gave up 4 bases; unmatched junction bases: 12. Germline-derived CDR1 and CDR2 are ENHRY and SYGVKD. CDR3 length: 17 residues. CDR3 region: CAISEKKGTGRTYGYTF. The CDR3 DNA is TGTGCCATCAGTGAAAAAAAGGGGACAGGGAGAACCTATGGCTACACCTTC.

The rearrangement joins TRBV2 to TRBJ1-2, with D hard to call. CDR1 and CDR2 (germline): SNHLY, FYNNEI. CDR3 length: 10 residues. Trimming shortened V by 9 bases and J by 2 bases, and 4 bases separated the two germline ends. The DNA for the CDR3 is TGTGCCAGGCTAAACTATGGCTACACCTTC. Residues: CARLNYGYTF.

The rearrangement uses TRBV25-1 and TRBJ2-5; no clear D gene. The J call may be mistaken, given a closer DNA end match to TRBJ2-7. The CDR3 spans 11 residues. Germline V CDR1 and CDR2: MGHDK, SYGVNS. CDR3 protein: CASSEYSEQYF. CDR3 nucleotide sequence: TGTGCCAGCAGTGAATATTCCGAGCAGTACTTC.